This is a list of T cell receptor beta chains from one sample in a study of blood T cell repertoires in COVID-19. Here immunoSEQ multiplex PCR was the method, and the copy in TCRdb shows in-frame clones only, minus some. This sample carries about 52,000 clones, roughly 87% of them seen once, and the ten largest clones take under 5%. The sample comprised peripheral blood. The receptors come from a man aged 55 to 70 with active COVID-19. Both conserved end residues are part of each CDR3. Each record gives: clone size, CDR3 length, D gene, V gene, J gene, CDR3 protein, CDR3 DNA. D genes are given only for firm matches. Expanded clones are given a class, and other clones once, few, many or no size at all.

once	15	NA	TRBV6-5	TRBJ1-1	CASSYSAGISTEAFF	TGTGCCAGCAGTTACTCGGCAGGGATAAGCACTGAAGCTTTCTTT
NA	18	TRBD2	TRBV24-1	TRBJ2-2	CATRGTSGRVGNTGELFF	TGTGCCACCAGGGGGACTAGCGGGAGAGTTGGTAACACCGGGGAGCTGTTTTTT
NA	16	NA	TRBV4-2	TRBJ1-5	CASSVLAGVGDQPQHF	TGTGCCAGCAGCGTCCTTGCCGGGGTGGGCGATCAGCCCCAGCATTTT
NA	12	NA	TRBV25-1	TRBJ1-2	CASSDLDSGHTF	TGTGCCAGCAGTGATCTGGACAGTGGGCACACCTTC
NA	15	TRBD2	TRBV11-2	TRBJ2-1	CASSWTSGRDLEQFF	TGTGCCAGCAGCTGGACTAGCGGGAGGGACCTTGAGCAGTTCTTC
NA	11	NA	TRBV29-1	TRBJ2-7	CSVREQEKIYF	TGCAGCGTTCGAGAACAGGAAAAAATATACTTC
NA	12	NA	TRBV10-3	TRBJ1-6	CAIVPGCSPLHF	TGTGCCATCGTCCCCGGTTGCTCACCCCTCCACTTT
NA	16	NA	TRBV19	TRBJ1-3	CASTISLFASGNTIYF	TGTGCCAGTACTATCAGTCTCTTCGCCTCTGGAAACACCATATATTTT
NA	14	NA	TRBV7-2	TRBJ2-4	CASSAAIKKNIQYF	TGTGCCAGCAGCGCGGCAATCAAAAAAAACATTCAGTACTTC
NA	15	TRBD1	TRBV5-5	TRBJ2-7	CASSFGSGQAYEQYF	TGTGCCAGCAGCTTTGGTTCTGGACAGGCCTACGAGCAGTACTTC
NA	20	TRBD2	TRBV18	TRBJ2-1	CASSPPGSRLAGGLSNEQFF	TGTGCCAGCTCACCACCGGGCAGCAGGCTAGCGGGAGGCCTGAGTAATGAGCAGTTCTTC
NA	16	TRBD1	TRBV5-1	TRBJ2-2	CASSLGQGFSSGELFF	TGCGCCAGCAGCTTGGGACAGGGTTTCTCCTCCGGGGAGCTGTTTTTT
NA	15	NA	TRBV6-6	TRBJ1-2	CASSSPDSSPYGYTF	TGTGCCAGCAGTTCCCCCGACAGTTCCCCCTATGGCTACACCTTC
once	15	NA	TRBV15	TRBJ2-2	CATSRDPMNTGELFF	TGTGCCACCAGCAGAGATCCTATGAACACCGGGGAGCTGTTTTTT
NA	16	TRBD2	TRBV18	TRBJ2-7	CASSPRLAGGSYEQYF	TGTGCCAGCTCACCAAGGCTAGCGGGGGGATCCTACGAGCAGTACTTC
NA	12	NA	TRBV28	TRBJ1-2	CASGQAGSGYTF	TGTGCCAGCGGACAAGCCGGGAGCGGCTACACCTTC
NA	14	NA	TRBV9	TRBJ2-1	CASSVATRTNEQFF	TGTGCCAGCAGCGTAGCTACTAGAACAAATGAGCAGTTCTTC
NA	15	TRBD2	TRBV27	TRBJ2-3	CASRLSGGFTDTQYF	TGTGCCAGCAGGCTTAGCGGGGGATTCACAGATACGCAGTATTTT
NA	13	NA	TRBV4-2	TRBJ2-7	CASSQRGTYEQYF	TGTGCCAGCAGCCAAAGGGGCACCTACGAGCAGTACTTC
NA	13	NA	TRBV6-5	TRBJ2-1	CAARESSKNEQFF	TGTGCCGCGCGGGAAAGTTCCAAGAATGAGCAGTTCTTC
NA	12	NA	TRBV30	TRBJ2-5	CAWNAGQKTQYF	TGTGCCTGGAACGCGGGGCAAAAGACCCAGTACTTC
once	13	NA	TRBV11-1	TRBJ2-7	CASTASGSYEQYF	TGTGCCAGCACGGCCAGCGGATCCTACGAGCAGTACTTC